The present T cell receptor (beta chain) was sequenced within a study of immune heterogeneity within non-small cell lung tumors. The authors used about 540 ng of bulk tumor genomic DNA per sample as template. Surgical sampling yielded several biopsies per primary tumor (spaced far apart). The patients were newly diagnosed with non-small cell lung cancer, had not been treated, and had curative surgery. Having surgery with curative intent, the donors were patients newly diagnosed with non-small cell lung cancer. General study points: Largely distinct from one individual patient to the next were the high-frequency T-cell receptor beta clonotypes. Identical dominant CDR3 beta clonotypes were found repeatedly across the tumor sites of a single patient, and these appeared alongside high-frequency clones that were unique to particular tumor locations.

Amplification of the TCR beta CDR3 was achieved through multiplex PCR with 32 V and 13 J primers. TCRdb reprocessed the multiplex PCR reads via MiXCR and lists one record per CDR3 protein. The table records about 2,900 distinct CDR3 sequences, 20% to 25% of them present only once. By proportion, this clonotype is large. Its antigen is not identified. The TCR sequence derives from a man aged 55 to 70 with non-small cell lung cancer. The sequenced sample consisted of lung tumor tissue.

CDR3 DNA: TGTGCCAGTAGTACGAGCTATGGCTACACCTTC. Its translation is CASSTSYGYTF. The rearrangement uses TRBV19 and TRBJ1-2; D ambiguous. V gave up 4 bases and J gave up 4 bases, with 4 bases separating them. Germline V CDR1 and CDR2: LNHDA, SQIVND (reference sequence). The CDR3 contains 11 residues.